This is a list of T cell receptor beta chains from one sample in a study of T cells in Graves' hyperthyroidism and ophthalmopathy. Each CDR3 protein gets one entry after TCRdb re-called the multiplex PCR reads with MiXCR. The sample holds 250,000 to 300,000 distinct CDR3 sequences, nearly 15% seen once. The source material was blood. The receptor set was obtained from a woman between 45 and 60 years old with Graves' hyperthyroidism that later progressed to Graves' ophthalmopathy. Each CDR3 is given with its conserved first and last residue. Fields, in order: J gene, clone size, V gene, D gene, CDR3 DNA, CDR3 protein. The D gene is left open where the match is weak. Not every row has a clone size; where given, it reads once, few, many or a size class.

>TRBJ2-5|many|TRBV2|TRBD2
TGTGCCAGAGCTGGGGCTAGCGGGCGAGAGACCCAGTACTTC
CARAGASGRETQYF
>TRBJ2-1|few|TRBV19|-
TGTGCCAGTAGTGCCCTTCTCGGACGAAATGAGCAGTTCTTC
CASSALLGRNEQFF
>TRBJ2-1|many|TRBV11-1|TRBD1
TGTGCCAGCAGCTTACGACAGGGGGTGGGCAATGAGCAGTTCTTC
CASSLRQGVGNEQFF
>TRBJ1-1|few|TRBV7-3|-
TGTGCCAGCAGCTTTATAGGAAGAGATGAAGCTTTCTTT
CASSFIGRDEAFF
>TRBJ2-1|few|TRBV9|-
TGTGCCAGCAGCCGTACCGGGACGGCCACTTACTATGAGCAGTTCTTC
CASSRTGTATYYEQFF
>TRBJ1-2|few|TRBV29-1|TRBD1
TGCAGCGTTAGCAAGGGGACAGGGGGACCCTATGGCTACACCTTC
CSVSKGTGGPYGYTF
>TRBJ2-7|many|TRBV28|TRBD1
TGTGCCAGCACCACAGGGGGCGAGCAGTACTTC
CASTTGGEQYF
>TRBJ1-1|many|TRBV12-3/TRBV12-4|TRBD1
TGTGCCAGCAGGGGACAGATGAACACTGAAGCTTTCTTT
CASRGQMNTEAFF
>TRBJ1-5|many|TRBV2|-
TGTGCCAGCAGTGCGCCGGGCTATGGCAATCAGCCCCAGCATTTT
CASSAPGYGNQPQHF
>TRBJ1-2|many|TRBV2|TRBD1
TGTGCCAGCAGGACAGGGTTGGAAGGCTACACCTTC
CASRTGLEGYTF
>TRBJ1-4|few|TRBV7-3|-
TGTGCCAGCAGCCTAAACCCGGGCAGGGCCACCTCAACTAATGAAAAACTGTTTTTT
CASSLNPGRATSTNEKLFF
>TRBJ2-1|-|TRBV20-1|TRBD2
TGCAGTGCTTCAACTAGCGGGGGCTACAATGAGCAGTTCTTC
CSASTSGGYNEQFF
>TRBJ1-5|many|TRBV29-1|-
TGCAGCGTTGGGGACTCAATTGAGGGCAATCAGCCCCAGCATTTT
CSVGDSIEGNQPQHF
>TRBJ2-1|many|TRBV7-7|TRBD2
TGTGCTAGCAGCCCACTCCCCGGACTAGCGGGTTACAATGAGCAGTTCTTC
CASSPLPGLAGYNEQFF
>TRBJ2-2|-|TRBV12-3/TRBV12-4|TRBD2
TGTGCCAGCAGTTTCCTGACTAGCGTCACCGGGGAGCTGTTTTTT
CASSFLTSVTGELFF
>TRBJ2-1|many|TRBV3-1|-
TGTGCCAGCAGCCAATTGAAGGTAGGGGGATTCAATGAGCAGTTCTTC
CASSQLKVGGFNEQFF
>TRBJ2-2|many|TRBV20-1|TRBD2
TGCAGTGCTAGCCTGGCAGGGGTCGGCCTAGCGGGAGTAAGGGGCACCGGGGAGCTGTTTTTT
CSASLAGVGLAGVRGTGELFF
>TRBJ2-3|many|TRBV29-1|TRBD1
TGCAGCGTTGAAGAGGGGACAGGGAGTAGCACAGATACGCAGTATTTT
CSVEEGTGSSTDTQYF
>TRBJ2-4|many|TRBV2|-
TGTGCCAGCTCCTCGAGGGCCAAAAACATTCAGTACTTC
CASSSRAKNIQYF
>TRBJ2-1|many|TRBV5-1|-
TGCGCCAGCAGCTTGGAGGCTGGGGATGGTTGGAATGAGCAGTTCTTC
CASSLEAGDGWNEQFF
>TRBJ1-2|many|TRBV2|-
TGTGCCAGCAATCAGGGCGTCTATGGCTACACCTTC
CASNQGVYGYTF
>TRBJ2-5|few|TRBV5-1|-
TGCGCCAGCAGCGTCGGTGACGCAGAGACCCAGTACTTC
CASSVGDAETQYF
>TRBJ2-7|many|TRBV28|-
TGTGCCAGCACCTCCCAGGGAGGCTACGAGCAGTACTTC
CASTSQGGYEQYF
>TRBJ1-2|many|TRBV20-1|TRBD1
TGCAGTGCCTGGGACAGATACTATGGCTACACCTTC
CSAWDRYYGYTF
>TRBJ1-2|few|TRBV19|-
TGTGCCAGTAGTTCCTTAGGGACGACTTTCTCTAGAGATGGCTACACCTTC
CASSSLGTTFSRDGYTF
>TRBJ1-5|few|TRBV7-9|TRBD1
TGTGCCAGCAGCTCTCAGGGGGCCGGAGGTCAGCCCCAGCATTTT
CASSSQGAGGQPQHF
>TRBJ1-4|-|TRBV10-2|-
TGCGCCAGCAGTGAGGATGGGGGGCGCGATGAAAAACTGTTTTTT
CASSEDGGRDEKLFF
>TRBJ2-7|-|TRBV27|-
TGTGCCAGCAGTTTATACTCTGCTTCCTCATTTTCCTACGAGCAGTACTTC
CASSLYSASSFSYEQYF
>TRBJ2-4|many|TRBV5-1|TRBD2
TGCGCCAGCAGCTTCCTCCATCTAGCGGGAGGCGGCAAAAACATTCAGTACTTC
CASSFLHLAGGGKNIQYF
>TRBJ2-7|-|TRBV20-1|TRBD2
TGCAGTGCAAAGCGGGAGGGACCCGAAACCTACGAGCAGTACTTC
CSAKREGPETYEQYF